This T cell receptor (beta chain) originates from a study of blood T cell repertoires in COVID-19. The repertoire was sequenced with immunoSEQ multiplex PCR; TCRdb's copy has only in-frame clones and lacks some. The data hold fewer than 250,000 clones, with around 86% observed a single time. The clonotype comes from a woman between 45 and 60 years old who had recovered from COVID-19. The sequenced material came from PBMCs or T cells enriched from blood (not recorded which).

The CDR3 DNA reads TGTGCCAGCAACTTACAGGGTAGTACAGATACGCAGTATTTT. This encodes CASNLQGSTDTQYF. The V and J genes are TRBV28 and TRBJ2-3, with D possibly being TRBD1 (6 bases). This CDR3 comprises 14 residues. The ends were cut back, 7 bases at V and 3 bases at J, with 14 bases in the middle. Germline loops: CDR1 MDHEN, CDR2 SYDVKM.